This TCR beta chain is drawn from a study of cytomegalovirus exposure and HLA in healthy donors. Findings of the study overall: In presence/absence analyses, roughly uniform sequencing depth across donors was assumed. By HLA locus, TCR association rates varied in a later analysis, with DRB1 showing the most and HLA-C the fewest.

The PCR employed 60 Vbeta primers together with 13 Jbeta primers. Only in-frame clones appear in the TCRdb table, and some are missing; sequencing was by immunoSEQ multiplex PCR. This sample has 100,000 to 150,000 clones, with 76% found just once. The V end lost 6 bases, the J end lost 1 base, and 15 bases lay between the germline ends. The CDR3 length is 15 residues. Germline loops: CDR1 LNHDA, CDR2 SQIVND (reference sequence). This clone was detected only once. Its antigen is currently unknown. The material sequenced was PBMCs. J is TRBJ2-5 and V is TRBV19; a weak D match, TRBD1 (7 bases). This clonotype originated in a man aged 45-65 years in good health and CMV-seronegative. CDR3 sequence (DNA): TGTGCCAGTAGACCCCAGGGGGGACCCCAAGAGACCCAGTACTTC. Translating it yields CASRPQGGPQETQYF.